Shown below are 27 T cell receptor beta chains from a single sample sequenced in a study of T cell responses to AZD1222 COVID-19 vaccine. Using immunoSEQ multiplex PCR, the repertoire was profiled, and TCRdb retains in-frame clones only, with some absent. The sample includes approximately 200,000 clones, roughly 94% of them seen just once. The input for sequencing was peripheral blood, taken 28 days after the second dose of the MenACWY control vaccine. The receptors were sampled from an adult who received the MenACWY meningococcal vaccine as a control.

This clone was observed once. V gene TRBV4-3 combines with J gene TRBJ2-7; maybe TRBD1 (6 bases). V gave up 0 bases and J gave up 3 bases, with 9 bases separating them. The CDR3 sequence is 14 residues long. CDR1 LGHNA and CDR2 YSLEER come from the germline V gene. The chain's CDR3 is CASSQEDRDYEQYF. DNA of the CDR3: TGCGCCAGCAGCCAAGAGGACAGAGACTACGAGCAGTACTTC.

The chain joins TRBV6-5 to TRBJ2-2; D gene unclear. The CDR3 length is 12 residues. The ends were cut back, 1 base at V and 5 bases at J, with 2 bases in the middle. Germline V lookup: CDR1 MNHEY, CDR2 SVGAGI. CDR3 region: CASSYWTGELFF. CDR3 nucleotide sequence: TGTGCCAGCAGTTACTGGACCGGGGAGCTGTTTTTT.

This chain joins TRBV27 and TRBJ1-5; possible D gene TRBD1, 6 bases. The germline CDR1 and CDR2 sequences are MNHEY and SMNVEV (reference sequence). The CDR3 spans 12 residues. The ends were cut back, 7 bases at V and 6 bases at J, with 10 bases in the middle. The CDR3 region has the DNA TGTGCCAGCAAGGGGGGGGGTCAGCCCCAGCATTTT. Protein sequence: CASKGGGQPQHF.

This clone showed up just once. The genes are TRBV19 and TRBJ1-5, with a weak D call TRBD1 (5 bases). The CDR3 runs 16 residues. V dropped 6 bases and J dropped 1 base, with 16 bases sitting between them. Germline V gene sequence: CDR1 LNHDA, CDR2 SQIVND (reference sequence). The CDR3 spells CASSWGGTGSNQPQHF. Written as DNA, the CDR3 is TGTGCCAGTAGCTGGGGGGGAACAGGAAGCAATCAGCCCCAGCATTTT.

The rearrangement links TRBV28 to TRBJ2-1, with TRBD1 identical over 9 bases. The junction had 2 bases not matched to a gene; V was cut back by 5 bases and J by 0 bases. CDR3 size: 15 residues. CDR1 and CDR2 from the germline V gene are MDHEN and SYDVKM. This CDR3 is CASSGTGRSYNEQFF. The DNA for the CDR3 is TGTGCCAGCAGTGGGACAGGGCGCTCCTACAATGAGCAGTTCTTC.

This chain connects TRBV6-1 to TRBJ1-3; D not certain. The CDR3 length is 14 residues. V was cut by 1 base and J by 1 base, with 5 bases left in between. The germline V gene encodes CDR1 MNHNS and CDR2 SASEGT. CDR3 loop: CASSEVGSGNTIYF. The DNA of the CDR3 is TGTGCCAGCAGTGAAGTCGGGTCTGGAAACACCATATATTTT.

CDR3 protein: CASSIGQGGNQPQHF. The CDR3 bases are TGTGCCAGCAGTATCGGACAGGGGGGCAATCAGCCCCAGCATTTT. The chain carries TRBV27 and TRBJ1-5; the match to TRBD1 covers 10 bases. The length of the CDR3 is 15 residues. In germline, CDR1 is MNHEY, CDR2 SMNVEV (reference sequence). The V and J ends lost 5 bases and 2 bases, in that order; junction bases with no gene match: 3.

V usage is TRBV12-3 or TRBV12-4 and J usage is TRBJ2-1, with D possibly being TRBD2 (7 bases). With 5 bases removed from V and 6 bases from J, the gap between germline ends came to 11 bases. The CDR3 runs 13 residues. CDR3 nucleotide sequence: TGTGCCAGCAGTAACAGGGAGGGCAATGAGCAGTTCTTC. Residues: CASSNREGNEQFF.

The V call is TRBV5-4, the J call TRBJ2-2; 13 bases match TRBD2. The CDR3 is 18 residues long. The V segment lost 3 bases and the J segment 4 bases; nucleotides outside the gene matches: 9. In germline, CDR1 is SGHNT, CDR2 YYREEE (reference sequence). The CDR3 DNA is TGTGCCAGCAGCTCTGGACCGGGACTAGCGGGATTCACCGGGGAGCTGTTTTTT. The encoded protein is CASSSGPGLAGFTGELFF.

This chain connects TRBV27 to TRBJ2-5; 11 nucleotides agree with TRBD2. Per germline, CDR1 MNHEY and CDR2 SMNVEV (reference sequence). Trimming took 4 bases from V and 5 from J; bases not matched to a gene: 9. The CDR3 contains 16 residues. CDR3 residues: CASSSRQLAGGETQYF. The CDR3 bases are TGTGCCAGCAGTTCCCGGCAGCTAGCGGGAGGCGAGACCCAGTACTTC.

The chain joins TRBV10-2 to TRBJ1-2, with D possibly matching TRBD1 (5 bases). Trimming cost V 3 bases and J 5 bases, with 7 bases left between them. CDR1 and CDR2 (germline): WSHSY, SAAADI. The CDR3 length is 12 residues. CDR3 loop: CASSDSGYGYTF. CDR3 DNA: TGCGCCAGCAGTGACTCAGGGTATGGCTACACCTTC.

The V call is TRBV12-1, the J call TRBJ1-4; the table names TRBD1, a call not compared with the DNA. TRBV12-1 is an annotated pseudogene. The CDR3 contains 16 residues. The DNA for the CDR3 is TGTGCCAGCAGCGCCCTAGACAGTCTCCGTCGGGAAAAACTGTTTTTT. Residues: CASSALDSLRREKLFF.

In DNA form, the CDR3 reads TGTGCCAGCAGTTTCGGGAGCGATCAGCCCCAGCATTTT. Protein: CASSFGSDQPQHF. The rearrangement links TRBV28 to TRBJ1-5, with unresolved D. This CDR3 is built from 13 residues. V lost 3 bases to trimming and J lost 5 bases, with 8 bases between them. Germline V gene lookup returns CDR1 MDHEN and CDR2 SYDVKM.

The chain links TRBV9 to TRBJ2-3, with TRBD2 identical over 10 bases. V trimming: 0 bases; J trimming: 2 bases; junction bases outside the gene matches: 3. Germline V gene data show CDR1 as SGDLS and CDR2 as YYNGEE. The CDR3 covers 16 residues. The CDR3 sequence is CASSVGLAGVTDTQYF. CDR3 DNA sequence: TGTGCCAGCAGCGTAGGGCTAGCGGGAGTCACAGATACGCAGTATTTT.

The genes are TRBV19 and TRBJ2-5; D is tentatively TRBD1 or TRBD2 (6 bases each). The CDR3 is made up of 16 amino acids. The V and J ends lost 8 bases and 1 base respectively, with 20 bases between them. Germline CDR1 and CDR2: LNHDA and SQIVND (reference sequence). The CDR3 reads CASGQGSGRLQETQYF. The CDR3 bases are TGTGCCAGTGGTCAGGGGAGCGGGCGCCTCCAAGAGACCCAGTACTTC.

The chain employs TRBV11-1 and TRBJ2-7; D perhaps matches TRBD1 (6 bases). Deletions cut 2 bases from V and 2 bases from J, with 7 bases between. The CDR3 is made up of 13 amino acids. Germline assignment: CDR1 SGHAT and CDR2 FQDESV (reference sequence). The CDR3 DNA is TGTGCCAGCAGCTTAAAGGGGGCCTACGAGCAGTACTTC. This codes for CASSLKGAYEQYF. Full variable domain (missing parts from reference TRBV11-1 and TRBJ2-7): EAEVAQSPRYKITEKSQAVAFWCDPISGHATLYWYRQILGQGPELLVQFQDESVVDDSQLPKDRFSAERLKGVDSTLKIQPAELGDSAMYLCASSLKGAYEQYFGPGTRLTVT.

The chain has TRBV3-1 (or the pseudogene TRBV3-2) and TRBJ2-7; 10 nucleotides align to TRBD2. V lost 1 base, J lost 2 bases, and 5 bases stayed unmatched. The length of the CDR3 is 16 residues. Germline V CDR1 and CDR2: LGHDT, YNNKEL (reference sequence). DNA of the CDR3: TGTGCCAGCAGCCAAGTAGCTCTAGCGGGAGCCTACGAGCAGTACTTC. This encodes CASSQVALAGAYEQYF.

This clone was observed a few times. The chain carries TRBV28 and TRBJ2-7, with D perhaps TRBD2 (7 bases). CDR3 size: 15 residues. CDR1 and CDR2 (germline): MDHEN, SYDVKM. Trimming took off 6 bases at V and 6 bases at J, with 21 bases between the two ends. The CDR3 DNA sequence: TGTGCCAGCAGGCCGAATAGTGGGGGGGCAAGCGAGCAGTACTTC. It yields the protein CASRPNSGGASEQYF.

The gene calls are TRBV29-1 and TRBJ2-7; D is perhaps TRBD2 (5 bases). Trimming left V 4 bases short and J 7 bases short, with 11 bases between. From germline, CDR1 is SQVTM and CDR2 ANQGSEA. The CDR3 is 11 residues long. The CDR3 region is CSVVEGREQYF. The CDR3, as DNA: TGCAGCGTTGTCGAGGGCAGGGAGCAGTACTTC.

The chain uses TRBV7-8 and TRBJ1-2; unclear D gene. Germline V lookup: CDR1 SGHVS, CDR2 FQNEAQ. Between the trimmed V and J ends, which lost 1 base and 4 bases, there was a span of 13 bases. The CDR3 spans 15 residues. CDR3 nucleotides: TGTGCCAGCAGCTTAGGCCGATCTTTATCCTATGGCTACACCTTC. Protein: CASSLGRSLSYGYTF.

The chain carries TRBV9 and TRBJ1-1, with D possibly being TRBD1 (6 bases). The V gene's germline CDR1 is SGDLS and CDR2 YYNGEE. V was cut by 3 bases and J by 10 bases, with 16 bases left in between. The CDR3 totals 13 residues. CDR3 protein: CASSAPSGEAAFF. The CDR3 DNA follows: TGTGCCAGCAGCGCGCCCTCAGGGGAGGCAGCTTTCTTT.

The chain couples TRBV5-1 to TRBJ2-5; D is perhaps TRBD1 or TRBD2 (5 bases each). CDR1 SGHRS and CDR2 YFSETQ come from the germline V gene. V was trimmed by 4 bases and J by 9 bases, leaving 34 bases between them. This CDR3 has 19 amino acids. The CDR3 sequence: CASSIHWLTGPVPDLAQYF. CDR3 nucleotides: TGCGCCAGCAGCATCCATTGGCTGACGGGGCCAGTCCCCGACCTTGCCCAGTACTTC.

This chain links TRBV7-9 with TRBJ2-7; D possibly corresponds to TRBD2 (5 bases). V shed 0 bases and J shed 6 bases, with 15 bases lying between them. Germline V gives CDR1 SEHNR, CDR2 FQNEAQ (reference sequence). CDR3 length: 15 amino acids. The DNA of the CDR3 is TGTGCCAGCAGCTTAGCGGTTCCCGGGGTCGGCGAGCAGTACTTC. As protein: CASSLAVPGVGEQYF.

This rearrangement joins TRBV5-4 to TRBJ2-5; 7 positions match TRBD1. This CDR3 spans 14 amino acids. The germline V gene encodes CDR1 SGHNT and CDR2 YYREEE (reference sequence). V dropped 4 bases and J dropped 3; count of bases not matched to a gene: 6. The CDR3 nucleotides read TGTGCCAGCAGCCTGGGACAGACCAAAGAGACCCAGTACTTC. This codes for CASSLGQTKETQYF.

The V call is TRBV3-1 (or the pseudogene TRBV3-2), the J call TRBJ1-1, with unresolved D. V was shortened by 2 bases and J by 3 bases, with 13 bases between the two germline ends. The CDR3 length is 15 residues. Germline CDR1 is LGHDT and CDR2 is YNNKEL (reference sequence). The DNA for the CDR3 is TGTGCCAGCAGCCAAATACCCCGGGCTGACACTGAAGCTTTCTTT. Translating gives CASSQIPRADTEAFF.

This rearrangement joins TRBV6-6 to TRBJ1-1; D is perhaps TRBD1 (6 bases). Trimming cost V 1 base and J 8 bases, with 17 bases left between them. In germline, CDR1 is MNHNY, CDR2 SVGAGI (reference sequence). The CDR3 is 15 residues long. Here the CDR3 reads CASSYLGARTAEAFF. The DNA of the CDR3 is TGTGCCAGCAGTTACTTAGGGGCGCGGACAGCAGAAGCTTTCTTT.

This sequence joins TRBV5-1 and TRBJ1-4; 8 positions match TRBD1. V was clipped by 4 bases and J by 6 bases; unmatched bases: 8. Looked up from germline, CDR1 is SGHRS and CDR2 is YFSETQ. The CDR3 loop spans 15 amino acids. CDR3 amino acids: CASSGQGTKDEKLFF. The CDR3 DNA is TGCGCCAGCAGCGGACAGGGTACGAAGGATGAAAAACTGTTTTTT.